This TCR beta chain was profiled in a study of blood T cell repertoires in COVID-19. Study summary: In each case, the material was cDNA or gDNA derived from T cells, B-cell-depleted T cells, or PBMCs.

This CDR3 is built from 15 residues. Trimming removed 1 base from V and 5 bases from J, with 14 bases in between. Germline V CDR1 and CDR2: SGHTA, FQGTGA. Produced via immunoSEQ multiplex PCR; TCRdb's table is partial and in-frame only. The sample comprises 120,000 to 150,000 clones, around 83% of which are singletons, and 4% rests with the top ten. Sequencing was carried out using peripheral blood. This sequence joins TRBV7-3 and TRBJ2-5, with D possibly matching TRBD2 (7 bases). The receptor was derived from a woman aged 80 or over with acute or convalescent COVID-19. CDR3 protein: CASSLNGGAGETQYF. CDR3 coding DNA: TGTGCCAGCAGCTTAAATGGGGGGGCAGGGGAGACCCAGTACTTC.